This TCR beta chain was documented in a study of PD-1 blockade in mismatch repair-deficient tumors. The CDR3 totals 15 residues. Germline CDR1 reads SGHDN; CDR2 reads FVKESK. J gave up 0 bases and V 5 bases, and 6 bases lay outside the gene matches. The assay was immunoSEQ multiplex PCR, and TCRdb's table has in-frame clones only and misses some. This sample has about 51,000 clones, with about 80% found just once. This TCR was sampled from an adult with mismatch repair-deficient cancer. The material sequenced was peripheral blood, taken 4 weeks after starting pembrolizumab. This chain joins TRBV14 and TRBJ1-1; 7 bases are a match to TRBD1. DNA for the CDR3: TGTGCCAGCAGCGAACTTGGGACAGTGAACACTGAAGCTTTCTTT. Protein: CASSELGTVNTEAFF.